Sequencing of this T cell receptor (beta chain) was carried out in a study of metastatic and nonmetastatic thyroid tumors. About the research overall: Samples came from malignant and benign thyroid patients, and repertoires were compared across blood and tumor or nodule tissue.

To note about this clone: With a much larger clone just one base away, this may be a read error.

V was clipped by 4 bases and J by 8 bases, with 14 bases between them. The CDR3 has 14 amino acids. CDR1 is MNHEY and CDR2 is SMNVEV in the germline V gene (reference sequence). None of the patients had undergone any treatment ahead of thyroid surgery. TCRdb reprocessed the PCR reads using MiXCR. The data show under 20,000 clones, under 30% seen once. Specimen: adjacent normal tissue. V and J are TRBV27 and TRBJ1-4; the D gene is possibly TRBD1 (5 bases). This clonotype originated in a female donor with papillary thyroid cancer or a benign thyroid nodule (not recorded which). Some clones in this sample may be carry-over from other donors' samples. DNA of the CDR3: TGTGCCAGCAGTTCAGGCTGGGGCGACGAAAAACTGTTTTTT. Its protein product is CASSSGWGDEKLFF.